Below are 13 T cell receptor beta chains sequenced from a single sample in a study of T-cell reconstitution after alpha-beta-depleted transplantation in children (dated by TCRdb to 2016 to 2017). The intended sense of this specimen's treatment or condition label: allogeneic hematopoietic cell transplantation with graft depleted of TCRalphabeta T cells and CD19 B cells. Library method: PCR. Sequencing took place on an Illumina HiSeq 2500. TCR library preparation used molecular barcoding, with unique molecular identifiers applied to normalize quantification of the TCRbeta repertoire. In-frame beta chains were kept once TCRdb had trimmed the public reads at Q25 with fastp and called clones with MiXCR. Identical CDR3 proteins give one entry, which carries the most common genes and DNA. Counted in this sample were more than 200,000 distinct CDR3 sequences; roughly a quarter of them appeared once. The top ten clones comprise around 4.8% of the sample.

The material sequenced was PBMCs, mostly from graft donor cells, taken 360 days after TCRalphabeta/CD19-depleted stem cell transplant. The receptors derive from a female patient aged 2 to 10 who had a stem cell transplant for congenital amegakaryocytic thrombocytopenia, so the T cells may come from the graft donor.

As DNA, the CDR3 is TGTGCCAGCAGCGCCGACAGGGGACGATTCCCCGGGGAGCTGTTTTTT. It specifies CASSADRGRFPGELFF. This sequence joins TRBV11-2 and TRBJ2-2; 8 nucleotides line up with TRBD1. Germline V gene data show CDR1 as SGHAT and CDR2 as FQNNGV. The CDR3 consists of 16 residues. V lost 5 bases and J lost 6; bases outside the gene matches: 11.

This clonotype occurred a few times. This rearrangement joins TRBV12-3 or TRBV12-4 to TRBJ1-1; D not certain. Trimming removed 6 bases at V and 5 bases at J, with 10 bases between. The CDR3 loop spans 12 amino acids. CDR3: CASRREGTEAFF. The CDR3 DNA follows: TGTGCCAGCAGGAGGGAGGGAACTGAAGCTTTCTTT.

The chain carries TRBV2 and TRBJ1-1; D remains unclear. The length of the CDR3 is 13 residues. Per germline, CDR1 SNHLY and CDR2 FYNNEI. V lost 1 base and J lost 5, with 8 bases in between. The CDR3 DNA follows: TGTGCCAGCAGTGAAGGCGGGGTTACTGAAGCTTTCTTT. The encoded protein is CASSEGGVTEAFF. Variable domain in full (rest from reference TRBV2 and TRBJ1-1): EPEVTQTPSHQVTQMGQEVILRCVPISNHLYFYWYRQILGQKVEFLVSFYNNEISEKSEIFDDQFSVERPDGSNFTLKIRSTKLEDSAMYFCASSEGGVTEAFFGQGTRLTVV.

This clonotype was observed a few times. V gene TRBV20-1 combines with J gene TRBJ1-6; 7 bases match TRBD1. This CDR3 has 15 amino acids. Per germline, CDR1 DFQATT and CDR2 SNEGSKA (reference sequence). V was pared by 6 bases and J by 2 bases, with 7 bases of the junction left unmatched. DNA of the CDR3: TGCAGTGCCTGGAAGGGGGCCACCTATAATTCACCCCTCCACTTT. Amino acid sequence: CSAWKGATYNSPLHF.

The rearrangement uses TRBV2 and TRBJ2-5; 14 bases are a match to TRBD2. CDR3 length equals 15 residues. In germline, CDR1 is SNHLY, CDR2 FYNNEI. V lost 6 bases to trimming and J lost 7 bases; unmatched junction nucleotides: 7. The CDR3 spells CASRTGTSGRGTQYF. CDR3 bases: TGTGCCAGCAGAACCGGGACTAGCGGGAGAGGGACCCAGTACTTC.

The chain has TRBV30 and TRBJ2-1, with 7 bases fitting TRBD2. Germline CDR1 is GTSNPN and CDR2 is SVGIG (reference sequence). The length of the CDR3 is 15 residues. Trimming removed 2 bases from V and 0 bases from J; junction bases left unmatched: 4. The CDR3 DNA sequence: TGTGCCTGGAGTCGAGCGGGGTTCTCCTACAATGAGCAGTTCTTC. Translated, it gives CAWSRAGFSYNEQFF. Based on the CDR3 plus reference TRBV30 and TRBJ2-1, the full variable domain is SQTIHQWPATLVQPVGSPLSLECTVEGTSNPNLYWYRQAAGRGLQLLFYSVGIGQISSEVPQNLSASRPQDRQFILSSKKLLLSDSGFYLCAWSRAGFSYNEQFFGPGTRLTVL.

This clonotype has more than one count but fewer than ten. The J gene is TRBJ1-1, the V gene TRBV12-3 or TRBV12-4; D not resolved. Trimming pared 1 base from V and 7 bases from J, leaving 13 bases between. The CDR3 sequence is 14 residues long. The CDR3 DNA reads as TGTGCCAGCAGTTTAGGGCCAGGCGTAATTGAAGCTTTCTTT. Its translation: CASSLGPGVIEAFF.

The rearrangement uses TRBV3-1 and TRBJ1-4; the D gene is possibly TRBD1 (5 bases). The CDR3 runs 14 residues. Trimming cost V 1 base and J 7 bases, with 10 bases left between them. Germline V gene data show CDR1 as LGHDT and CDR2 as YNNKEL (reference sequence). CDR3 amino acids: CASSQGGAIEKLFF. CDR3 sequence (DNA): TGTGCCAGCAGCCAAGGGGGCGCAATTGAAAAACTGTTTTTT.

The rearrangement uses TRBV29-1 and TRBJ2-3; 10 nucleotides agree with TRBD1. The V segment lost 4 bases and the J segment 3 bases; nucleotides outside the gene matches: 4. Germline CDR1 SQVTM, CDR2 ANQGSEA. This CDR3 is 14 amino acids long. The CDR3: CSVARDRGTDTQYF. CDR3 in DNA: TGCAGCGTTGCCCGGGACAGGGGAACAGATACGCAGTATTTT.

The genes are TRBV5-1 and TRBJ2-3, with a weak D call TRBD2 (6 bases). V lost 2 bases, J lost 4 bases, and 14 bases lay in between. Per germline, CDR1 SGHRS and CDR2 YFSETQ. This CDR3 is built from 15 residues. The CDR3 DNA follows: TGCGCCAGCAGCTTCGGTAATAGCGGCGCAGATACGCAGTATTTT. It codes for CASSFGNSGADTQYF. Using reference TRBV5-1 and TRBJ2-3 for the parts outside the CDR3, the full variable domain is KAGVTQTPRYLIKTRGQQVTLSCSPISGHRSVSWYQQTPGQGLQFLFEYFSETQRNKGNFPGRFSGRQFSNSRSEMNVSTLELGDSALYLCASSFGNSGADTQYFGPGTRLTVL.

The CDR3 sequence is CSAIPGTSSLRSYNEQFF. For the CDR3, the DNA is TGCAGTGCTATTCCCGGGACTAGCAGCCTCCGATCCTACAATGAGCAGTTCTTC. The chain joins TRBV20-1 to TRBJ2-1; 9 nucleotides agree with TRBD2. CDR1 and CDR2 from the germline V gene are DFQATT and SNEGSKA (reference sequence). V trimming: 4 bases; J trimming: 1 base; junction bases outside the gene matches: 14. This CDR3 comprises 18 residues.

The chain uses TRBV27 and TRBJ1-6; tentative D call: TRBD1 (6 bases). The CDR3 runs to 15 residues. Trimming shortened V by 5 bases and J by 8 bases, and 16 bases separated the two germline ends. Per the germline V gene, CDR1 is MNHEY and CDR2 is SMNVEV (reference sequence). CDR3 amino acids: CASSGWDIADSPLHF. CDR3 sequence (DNA): TGTGCCAGCAGTGGCTGGGACATTGCGGATTCACCCCTCCACTTT.

This clonotype was observed many times. This rearrangement joins TRBV12-3 or TRBV12-4 to TRBJ2-7, with TRBD2 matching over 11 bases. The CDR3 runs 14 residues. J lost 4 bases, V lost 2 bases, and 1 base had no gene match. CDR3 residues: CASSLSSGRYEQYF. DNA for the CDR3: TGTGCCAGCAGTTTATCTAGCGGGAGGTACGAGCAGTACTTC.